The entry that follows covers one T cell receptor (beta chain) sequence. Its antigen is not known. One end of the junction does not line up with germline, which may come from a read error. This CDR3 has 14 amino acids. Germline CDR1 reads SGHDT; CDR2 reads YYEEEE. This specimen belongs to a study of OX40 agonist ivuxolimab in advanced cancers. Study as a whole: Partial response was recorded in three patients: one hepatocellular carcinoma and two cutaneous melanoma cases.

Findings and limits, study-wide: The mean number of expanded clones was higher in CD8+ T cells than in CD4+. Low normalized T-cell clonal expansion also characterized some of the nonresponders.

Clones were sequenced by immunoSEQ multiplex PCR, and TCRdb holds only the in-frame ones, with some missing. The sample contains tens of thousands of clones, around 88% of which appear only once. The chain links TRBV5-6 to TRBJ1-2; 8 bases match TRBD1. Sequencing was performed on CD4+ or CD8+ T cells sorted from blood, taken in a trial of the OX40 agonist ivuxolimab. The clonotype was recovered from an adult with an advanced solid tumor such as melanoma, head and neck, liver or kidney cancer. The CDR3 here is CASSLDRGNYGHTF. CDR3 in DNA: TGTGCCAGCAGCTTGGACAGGGGGAACTATGGCCACACCTTC.